Shown below are 30 T cell receptor beta chains from a single sample sequenced in a study of beta chain features in type 1 diabetes. These receptors lack a known antigen. cDNA synthesis used the whole RNA isolate, giving expressed TCRB sequences. The assay was immunoSEQ multiplex PCR, and TCRdb's table has in-frame clones only and misses some. Of around 160,000 clones in the sample, about 9% were seen once. Overall study results and limits: Among all four CD4+ subsets, Type 1 diabetes patients had TCRB CDR3s that were moderately but significantly shorter.

Sequencing was done on a sample of central memory CD4+ T cells from blood. These receptor sequences come from a woman younger than 45 with type 1 diabetes.

This clone was seen more than once but under ten times. V usage is TRBV9 and J usage is TRBJ2-5; 10 nucleotides agree with TRBD2. This CDR3 region has 15 residues. Germline values: CDR1 SGDLS, CDR2 YYNGEE. Germline trimming cut 4 bases from V and 1 base from J; bases unmatched to any gene: 4. CDR3: CASSPGLARQETQYF. The CDR3 nucleotides read TGTGCCAGCAGCCCGGGACTAGCGCGCCAAGAGACCCAGTACTTC.

The table lists this clone with a few counts. This chain connects TRBV7-9 to TRBJ1-1, with a weak D call TRBD1 (6 bases). Germline V gene data show CDR1 as SEHNR and CDR2 as FQNEAQ (reference sequence). V was shortened by 5 bases and J by 8 bases, with 21 bases between the two germline ends. The CDR3 is made up of 15 amino acids. CDR3 sequence reads: CASSPWPAGAMEAFF. Written as DNA, the CDR3 is TGTGCCAGCAGCCCATGGCCAGCAGGGGCTATGGAAGCTTTCTTT.

This clone showed up just a few times. The CDR3 protein is CASSGDSNPNTEAFF. The CDR3 bases are TGTGCCAGTAGTGGGGACAGCAACCCGAACACTGAAGCTTTCTTT. The chain joins TRBV19 to TRBJ1-1, with 7 positions matching TRBD1. The V gene end was trimmed by 5 bases and the J gene end by 1 base; junction bases not matched to a gene: 7. Germline V gives CDR1 LNHDA, CDR2 SQIVND (reference sequence). This CDR3 is built from 15 residues.

In its sample, this clone was seen a few times. CDR3 coding DNA: TGTGCCTGGAGTACCGGGTTGAGGGAGACCCAGTACTTC. Protein: CAWSTGLRETQYF. J is TRBJ2-5 and V is TRBV30; D remains ambiguous. Germline V lookup: CDR1 GTSNPN, CDR2 SVGIG (reference sequence). The CDR3 is made up of 13 amino acids. V shed 2 bases and J shed 5 bases, with 12 bases lying between them.

This clone was counted between two and nine times. The genes are TRBV19 and TRBJ2-1; no definite D call. Germline V gene data show CDR1 as LNHDA and CDR2 as SQIVND (reference sequence). The CDR3 spans 17 residues. Trimming removed 10 bases at V and 4 bases at J, with 26 bases between. The CDR3 region is CATKIRPTRYSYNEQFF. For the CDR3, the DNA is TGTGCCACCAAGATCCGTCCAACTCGCTATTCGTACAATGAGCAGTTCTTC.

The chain couples TRBV18 to TRBJ1-1; TRBD1 matches 7 bases. The CDR3 consists of 14 residues. V was clipped by 5 bases and J by 1 base; unmatched bases: 4. In germline, CDR1 is KGHSH, CDR2 LQKENI. The CDR3 nucleotides read TGTGCCAGCTCAAGGGACAGCGGGAACACTGAAGCTTTCTTT. Translated: CASSRDSGNTEAFF.

The J gene is TRBJ1-1, the V gene TRBV9; D is possibly TRBD1 (5 bases). Germline V gene data show CDR1 as SGDLS and CDR2 as YYNGEE. V lost 4 bases, J lost 7 bases, and 14 bases lay in between. The length of the CDR3 is 13 residues. Written as DNA, the CDR3 is TGTGCCAGCAGCAGGGGACTAGTGAGTGAAGCTTTCTTT. Translated, it gives CASSRGLVSEAFF.

The sample holds a few counts of this clone. V is TRBV7-9 and J is TRBJ2-1; the match to TRBD2 covers 7 bases. Germline lookup yields CDR1 SEHNR and CDR2 FQNEAQ (reference sequence). Germline trimming cut 2 bases from V and 5 bases from J; bases unmatched to any gene: 6. The CDR3 is 15 amino acids. The CDR3 DNA sequence: TGTGCCAGCAGCTTATGGTCCAGCGGGGACAATGAGCAGTTCTTC. Protein: CASSLWSSGDNEQFF.

The gene calls are TRBV28 and TRBJ2-4; tentatively, D is TRBD1 (5 bases). V gave up 1 base and J gave up 1 base, with 11 bases separating them. The germline CDR1 and CDR2 sequences are MDHEN and SYDVKM. This CDR3 has 16 amino acids. The CDR3 nucleotides are TGTGCCAGCAGTTTATTAGGGGTGGGGGCCAAAAACATTCAGTACTTC. Translating it yields CASSLLGVGAKNIQYF.

This chain links TRBV30 with TRBJ2-7, with a weak D call TRBD2 (5 bases). V shed 0 bases and J shed 1 base, with 10 bases lying between them. Looked up from germline, CDR1 is GTSNPN and CDR2 is SVGIG (reference sequence). The CDR3 sequence is 14 residues long. CDR3 residues: CAWSVGGVSYEQYF. The CDR3 nucleotides are TGTGCCTGGAGTGTAGGAGGAGTTTCCTACGAGCAGTACTTC.

This clone showed up just a few times. The genes are TRBV28 and TRBJ2-1; the D gene is possibly TRBD2 (5 bases). The V gene's germline CDR1 is MDHEN and CDR2 SYDVKM. Trimming pared 1 base from V and 7 bases from J, leaving 5 bases between. The CDR3 consists of 12 residues. In DNA, the CDR3 is TGTGCCAGCAGTTTATCGGGAAATGAGCAGTTCTTC. Its protein is CASSLSGNEQFF.

The sample holds a few counts of this clone. J is TRBJ2-2 and V is TRBV28, with 11 bases identical to TRBD2. V trimming: 5 bases; J trimming: 4 bases; junction bases outside the gene matches: 6. Germline V CDR1 and CDR2: MDHEN, SYDVKM. The CDR3 extends over 16 amino acids. CDR3 residues: CASSPQLAGVTGELFF. The DNA for the CDR3 is TGTGCCAGCAGTCCCCAACTAGCGGGGGTCACCGGGGAGCTGTTTTTT.

The chain is built from TRBV30 and TRBJ1-2, with D perhaps TRBD1 (6 bases). V gave up 2 bases and J gave up 3 bases, with 16 bases separating them. This CDR3 contains 15 residues. The V gene's germline CDR1 is GTSNPN and CDR2 SVGIG (reference sequence). CDR3 region: CAWSWDLQGHYGYTF. The CDR3 DNA follows: TGTGCCTGGAGTTGGGATCTACAGGGACACTATGGCTACACCTTC.

This clone was detected a few times. The genes are TRBV19 and TRBJ1-2, with unresolved D. This CDR3 has 14 residues. Germline V gene lookup returns CDR1 LNHDA and CDR2 SQIVND (reference sequence). With 0 bases removed from V and 6 bases from J, the gap between germline ends came to 11 bases. CDR3 sequence (DNA): TGTGCCAGTAGTATAGATAACACCGTTGATGGCTACACCTTC. It specifies CASSIDNTVDGYTF.

V usage is TRBV5-1 and J usage is TRBJ1-5, with D tentatively TRBD1 (6 bases). Germline-derived CDR1 and CDR2 are SGHRS and YFSETQ. This CDR3 has 15 amino acids. V gave up 4 bases and J gave up 3 bases, with 14 bases separating them. The CDR3 DNA is TGCGCCAGCAGCGCAGAGACAGGAATCAATCAGCCCCAGCATTTT. Translating it yields CASSAETGINQPQHF.

The CDR3: CASRSGAGYEQYF. CDR3 sequence (DNA): TGTGCCAGCAGGAGCGGGGCCGGTTACGAGCAGTACTTC. J is TRBJ2-7 and V is TRBV14; 7 bases are shared with TRBD2. Germline V gene sequence: CDR1 SGHDN, CDR2 FVKESK. V lost 6 bases and J lost 4; bases outside the gene matches: 6. The CDR3 extends over 13 amino acids.

A few counts support this clone. V is TRBV18 and J is TRBJ2-5, with D tentatively TRBD2 (6 bases). This CDR3 region has 13 residues. Trimming pared 3 bases from V and 5 bases from J, leaving 10 bases between. The V gene's germline CDR1 is KGHSH and CDR2 LQKENI. CDR3 amino acids: CASSPVGRETQYF. As DNA, the CDR3 is TGTGCCAGCTCACCGGTAGGGAGGGAGACCCAGTACTTC.

The V gene is TRBV18, the J gene TRBJ2-7, with 7 bases aligning to TRBD2. This CDR3 contains 11 residues. Germline assignment: CDR1 KGHSH and CDR2 LQKENI. After removal of 6 bases from V and 11 bases from J, the junction contained 7 bases not matched to a gene. The CDR3 nucleotides are TGTGCCAGCTCGCCTGGGGAGGGAAAGTACTTC. This sequence encodes CASSPGEGKYF.

This clone was seen more than once but under ten times. V gene TRBV6-4 combines with J gene TRBJ1-2; D is undetermined. Germline V CDR1 and CDR2: MRHNA, SNTAGT. With 8 bases removed from V and 1 base from J, the gap between germline ends came to 11 bases. This CDR3 is built from 13 residues. CDR3 region: CASGPPLNYGYTF. The CDR3 region has the DNA TGTGCCAGCGGGCCTCCACTTAACTATGGCTACACCTTC.

CDR3 DNA sequence: TGTGCCAGCAGCGATGGACTAGCGGGGCGCACAGATACGCAGTATTTT. As protein: CASSDGLAGRTDTQYF. This chain uses TRBV11-1 with TRBJ2-3, with TRBD2 matching over 12 bases. The CDR3 length is 16 residues. V was clipped by 5 bases and J by 1 base; unmatched bases: 4. The germline CDR1 and CDR2 sequences are SGHAT and FQDESV (reference sequence).

This clone was seen more than once but under ten times. This chain connects TRBV6-5 to TRBJ2-2, with a tentative D call TRBD2 (6 bases). Germline V gives CDR1 MNHEY, CDR2 SVGAGI. The germline V and J ends were trimmed by 8 bases and 4 bases, with 17 bases remaining between them. This CDR3 is built from 15 residues. Here the CDR3 reads CASLSSDRGTGELFF. For the CDR3, the DNA is TGTGCCAGCCTATCTAGCGATCGGGGCACCGGGGAGCTGTTTTTT.

A few counts support this clone. The V and J genes are TRBV5-1 and TRBJ2-2, with TRBD2 identical over 13 bases. J lost 4 bases, V lost 5 bases, and 8 bases had no gene match. This CDR3 contains 17 residues. CDR1 is SGHRS and CDR2 is YFSETQ in the germline V gene. The CDR3 protein is CASSPGLAGEITGELFF. The CDR3 nucleotides read TGCGCCAGCAGTCCAGGACTAGCGGGAGAGATCACCGGGGAGCTGTTTTTT.

This chain uses TRBV9 with TRBJ2-2, with 10 bases matching TRBD2. The ends lost 4 bases at V and 4 bases at J; junction bases unmatched: 7. The germline gives CDR1 SGDLS, CDR2 YYNGEE. The CDR3 is made up of 16 amino acids. CDR3 bases: TGTGCCAGCAGCACGACCGGGACTAGCGTCACCGGGGAGCTGTTTTTT. Translation gives CASSTTGTSVTGELFF.

This clone has more than one count but fewer than ten. The genes are TRBV7-2 and TRBJ2-2; D is possibly TRBD1 (6 bases). The V end was cut by 4 bases, the J end by 2 bases, with 8 bases between. Germline V gene sequence: CDR1 SGHTA, CDR2 FQGNSA. CDR3 size: 14 residues. The CDR3 region has the DNA TGTGCCAGCAGCTCGGGACACAACACCGGGGAGCTGTTTTTT. Translating it yields CASSSGHNTGELFF.

This clone was seen only a few times. The J gene is TRBJ2-1, the V gene TRBV18; 14 nucleotides agree with TRBD2. CDR1 and CDR2 (germline): KGHSH, LQKENI. This CDR3 region has 17 residues. The V gene end was trimmed by 4 bases and the J gene end by 7 bases; junction bases not matched to a gene: 9. The CDR3 DNA is TGTGCCAGCTCACGCGGGACTAGCGGGAGTAGATTGAATGAGCAGTTCTTC. It encodes CASSRGTSGSRLNEQFF. Filled out from reference TRBV18 and TRBJ2-1, the complete variable domain reads NAGVMQNPRHLVRRRGQEARLRCSPMKGHSHVYWYRQLPEEGLKFMVYLQKENIIDESGMPKERFSAEFPKEGPSILRIQQVVRGDSAAYFCASSRGTSGSRLNEQFFGPGTRLTVL.

The chain carries TRBV7-9 and TRBJ2-5; 9 bases map to TRBD2. The CDR3 runs 17 residues. Germline CDR1 SEHNR, CDR2 FQNEAQ (reference sequence). V lost 3 bases to trimming and J lost 2 bases; unmatched junction nucleotides: 10. CDR3 loop: CASSLLSGRLTQETQYF. The CDR3 region has the DNA TGTGCCAGCAGCTTGTTGAGCGGGAGGCTCACACAAGAGACCCAGTACTTC.

The genes are TRBV7-9 and TRBJ2-5; TRBD2 agrees at 7 bases. V was clipped by 1 base and J by 1 base; unmatched bases: 3. Per germline, CDR1 SEHNR and CDR2 FQNEAQ (reference sequence). This CDR3 has 15 residues. DNA for the CDR3: TGTGCCAGCAGCTTAGGGGCTAGCGGCCAAGAGACCCAGTACTTC. As protein: CASSLGASGQETQYF.

This clone occurred a few times. The gene calls are TRBV29-1 and TRBJ2-5; 11 nucleotides align to TRBD1. The V and J ends lost 4 bases and 6 bases, in that order; junction bases with no gene match: 10. This CDR3 comprises 15 residues. Germline V gene data show CDR1 as SQVTM and CDR2 as ANQGSEA. The CDR3 nucleotides read TGCAGCGTTGGATCTTTTGGGACAGGGGGAAAGACCCAGTACTTC. It codes for CSVGSFGTGGKTQYF.

There are a few counts of this clone. The chain uses TRBV28 and TRBJ1-2, with a possible D match to TRBD1 (5 bases). The CDR3 is made up of 14 amino acids. CDR1 is MDHEN and CDR2 is SYDVKM in the germline V gene. Trimming pared 2 bases from V and 7 bases from J, leaving 14 bases between. CDR3 nucleotides: TGTGCCAGCAGTTTACCCCAGGGAGGAGGTGGCTACACCTTC. It codes for CASSLPQGGGGYTF.

This rearrangement joins TRBV4-3 to TRBJ1-2; a weak D match, TRBD1 (6 bases). Germline CDR1 is LGHNA and CDR2 is YSLEER. CDR3 length: 12 residues. V was trimmed by 5 bases and J by 3 bases, leaving 7 bases between them. The CDR3 is CASSNRDYGYTF. For the CDR3, the DNA is TGCGCCAGCAGCAACAGGGACTATGGCTACACCTTC.